The 26 T cell receptor beta chains in this list originate from one sample, sequenced in a study of blood T cell repertoires in COVID-19. Some clones are missing from TCRdb's copy, which holds only in-frame ones; the method was immunoSEQ multiplex PCR. This table has approximately 82,000 clones, approximately 92% appearing once. The sample taken for sequencing was peripheral blood. These receptors were obtained from a woman aged 55-70 years with active COVID-19.

This clone showed up just a few times. This chain uses TRBV5-4 with TRBJ1-5; a weak D match, TRBD1 (5 bases). This CDR3 has 16 residues. The V gene's germline CDR1 is SGHNT and CDR2 YYREEE (reference sequence). Trimming removed 0 bases at V and 4 bases at J, with 14 bases between. The CDR3, as DNA: TGTGCCAGCAGCTTGGAGACAGCCCTGGGGAATCAGCCCCAGCATTTT. Protein product: CASSLETALGNQPQHF.

The chain couples TRBV4-1 to TRBJ2-3; no firm D call. The germline gives CDR1 MGHRA, CDR2 YSYEKL. The CDR3 is 14 amino acids. V lost 4 bases to trimming and J lost 3 bases, with 11 bases between them. The CDR3 nucleotides read TGCGCCAGCAGCCCGTTGGGCCAAACAGATACGCAGTATTTT. Translating gives CASSPLGQTDTQYF.

This clone was seen a single time. The CDR3 DNA is TGTGCCAGCAGCCTAGACGGGACTAGCGGTACAGATACGCAGTATTTT. This encodes CASSLDGTSGTDTQYF. The chain carries TRBV3-1 (or the pseudogene TRBV3-2) and TRBJ2-3; 11 nucleotides match TRBD2. The CDR3 spans 16 residues. From germline, CDR1 is LGHDT and CDR2 YNNKEL (reference sequence). Trimming removed 4 bases from V and 3 bases from J; junction bases left unmatched: 6.

This sequence joins TRBV7-9 and TRBJ1-2, with 7 bases that match TRBD1. From germline, CDR1 is SEHNR and CDR2 FQNEAQ (reference sequence). The CDR3 is 14 amino acids. The V gene end was trimmed by 6 bases and the J gene end by 7 bases; junction bases not matched to a gene: 11. The CDR3 is CASSSPDRQGGYTF. The CDR3 DNA sequence: TGTGCCAGCAGTTCCCCGGACAGGCAGGGTGGCTACACCTTC.

This clone showed up just a few times. This chain uses TRBV9 with TRBJ1-1; 7 bases line up with TRBD1. Trimming cost V 0 bases and J 8 bases; bases outside gene matches: 10. The CDR3 runs to 15 residues. CDR1 is SGDLS and CDR2 is YYNGEE in the germline V gene. CDR3 protein: CASSVAPQGIPEAFF. CDR3 DNA sequence: TGTGCCAGCAGCGTAGCTCCACAGGGGATCCCCGAAGCTTTCTTT.

The chain is built from TRBV11-3 and TRBJ2-7; D call uncertain. CDR3 length: 13 residues. Trimming pared 2 bases from V and 5 bases from J, leaving 10 bases between. From germline, CDR1 is SGHNT and CDR2 YENEEA. CDR3 protein: CASSLYFSNEQYF. In nucleotides, the CDR3 is TGTGCCAGCAGCTTATATTTTAGCAACGAGCAGTACTTC.

The chain joins TRBV3-1 (or the pseudogene TRBV3-2) to TRBJ1-2; the D is unclear. The CDR3 covers 13 residues. The V and J ends lost 4 bases and 2 bases respectively, with 8 bases between them. Per the germline V gene, CDR1 is LGHDT and CDR2 is YNNKEL (reference sequence). CDR3 residues: CASSPTENYGYTF. The CDR3 coding sequence is TGTGCCAGCAGCCCTACTGAGAACTATGGCTACACCTTC.

The V and J genes are TRBV6-5 and TRBJ1-2; 8 nucleotides line up with TRBD1. Unmatched junction bases numbered 11, after V lost 0 bases and J lost 8 bases. From germline, CDR1 is MNHEY and CDR2 SVGAGI. This CDR3 spans 16 amino acids. The CDR3 region is CASSYSSWTGTEGYTF. CDR3 bases: TGTGCCAGCAGTTACTCGAGCTGGACAGGGACTGAGGGCTACACCTTC.

The rearrangement uses TRBV6-5 and TRBJ1-3, with D possibly matching TRBD1 (5 bases). The V and J ends lost 2 bases and 0 bases respectively, with 8 bases between them. CDR3 length equals 15 residues. The V gene's germline CDR1 is MNHEY and CDR2 SVGAGI. The CDR3 sequence: CASSYLRDSGNTIYF. The CDR3 bases are TGTGCCAGCAGTTACCTCAGGGACTCTGGAAACACCATATATTTT.

CDR3 protein: CASSPRRQGPTEAFF. Written as DNA, the CDR3 is TGTGCCAGCAGTCCCCGCCGACAGGGCCCCACTGAAGCTTTCTTT. The chain employs TRBV28 and TRBJ1-1; 7 nucleotides agree with TRBD1. Germline V gene lookup returns CDR1 MDHEN and CDR2 SYDVKM. Trimming removed 5 bases from V and 4 bases from J; junction bases left unmatched: 10. CDR3 size: 15 residues.

This clone was seen a single time. The chain joins TRBV18 to TRBJ1-5, with 9 bases identical to TRBD1. The trim removed 4 bases at V and 6 bases at J, leaving 10 bases unmatched. Germline loops: CDR1 KGHSH, CDR2 LQKENI. There are 16 residues in the CDR3. The CDR3 is CASSLSTGGEGQPQHF. CDR3 bases: TGTGCCAGCTCACTATCAACAGGGGGCGAGGGTCAGCCCCAGCATTTT.

The J gene is TRBJ1-2, the V gene TRBV6-4, with no clear D. The CDR3 is 12 residues long. CDR1 and CDR2 (germline): MRHNA, SNTAGT. The V and J ends lost 0 bases and 4 bases respectively, with 3 bases between them. The CDR3 DNA reads as TGTGCCAGCAGTGACTCGAGCTATGGCTACACCTTC. It specifies CASSDSSYGYTF.

This chain links TRBV6-5 with TRBJ2-6; D gene ambiguous. Germline values: CDR1 MNHEY, CDR2 SVGAGI. There are 12 residues in the CDR3. V dropped 8 bases and J dropped 3 bases, with 5 bases sitting between them. The CDR3 reads CASRLGANVLTF. In nucleotides, the CDR3 is TGTGCCAGCCGTCTTGGGGCCAACGTCCTGACTTTC.

The V gene is TRBV9, the J gene TRBJ1-3; the D gene is possibly TRBD1 (6 bases). Trimming stripped 4 bases from V and 0 bases from J, with 11 bases between. CDR1 and CDR2 from the germline V gene are SGDLS and YYNGEE. The CDR3 is made up of 15 amino acids. CDR3: CASSPGQNSGNTIYF. The CDR3 DNA sequence: TGTGCCAGCAGCCCCGGACAGAACTCTGGAAACACCATATATTTT.

V usage is TRBV4-3 and J usage is TRBJ2-1; 7 positions agree with TRBD1. Trimming at V came to 0 bases and at J to 7 bases, leaving 15 bases not matched to a gene. CDR3 length equals 18 residues. Germline-derived CDR1 and CDR2 are LGHNA and YSLEER. The CDR3 sequence: CASSQERSHRGLTNEQFF. CDR3 coding DNA: TGCGCCAGCAGCCAAGAGCGATCTCACAGGGGATTGACAAATGAGCAGTTCTTC.

The CDR3 spells CASSGYGGNEQFF. CDR3 DNA: TGTGCCAGCAGTGGATACGGGGGGAATGAGCAGTTCTTC. The chain couples TRBV28 to TRBJ2-1; 7 nucleotides line up with TRBD2. The J segment lost 7 bases and the V segment lost 5 bases, leaving 5 bases of the junction unmatched. The CDR3 is 13 amino acids. Germline V gene data show CDR1 as MDHEN and CDR2 as SYDVKM.

The chain combines TRBV28 with TRBJ1-1, with a possible D match to TRBD1 (6 bases). Germline V gene lookup returns CDR1 MDHEN and CDR2 SYDVKM. The CDR3 sequence is 15 residues long. The V end lost 2 bases, the J end lost 0 bases, and 10 bases lay between the germline ends. For the CDR3, the DNA is TGTGCCAGCAGTTTAGACAGGCTTCTGAACACTGAAGCTTTCTTT. As protein: CASSLDRLLNTEAFF. The variable domain in full, with the rest retrieved from reference TRBV28 and TRBJ1-1, is DVKVTQSSRYLVKRTGEKVFLECVQDMDHENMFWYRQDPGLGLRLIYFSYDVKMKEKGDIPEGYSVSREKKERFSLILESASTNQTSMYLCASSLDRLLNTEAFFGQGTRLTVV.

The V call is TRBV30, the J call TRBJ2-7, with a possible D match to TRBD1 (5 bases). Germline V gene data show CDR1 as GTSNPN and CDR2 as SVGIG (reference sequence). The CDR3 is made up of 12 amino acids. Trimming left V 4 bases short and J 4 bases short, with 11 bases between. Here the CDR3 reads CAWNSRGYEQYF. CDR3 DNA: TGTGCCTGGAACTCTAGGGGTTACGAGCAGTACTTC.

This chain joins TRBV25-1 and TRBJ1-6, with D perhaps TRBD1 (6 bases). The CDR3 has 15 amino acids. Trimming cost V 3 bases and J 7 bases, with 13 bases left between them. Looked up from germline, CDR1 is MGHDK and CDR2 is SYGVNS. The DNA of the CDR3 is TGTGCCAGCAGTGAGATGGACAGACAGAATTCACCCCTCCACTTT. This translates into CASSEMDRQNSPLHF. The full variable domain, rest sourced from reference TRBV25-1 and TRBJ1-6, is EADIYQTPRYLVIGTGKKITLECSQTMGHDKMYWYQQDPGMELHLIHYSYGVNSTEKGDLSSESTVSRIRTEHFPLTLESARPSHTSQYLCASSEMDRQNSPLHFGNGTRLTVT.

This chain uses TRBV5-1 with TRBJ1-1; TRBD1 is a possible D gene (5 bases). Germline CDR1 SGHRS, CDR2 YFSETQ. This CDR3 spans 15 amino acids. V shed 0 bases and J shed 6 bases, with 15 bases lying between them. The CDR3 DNA reads as TGCGCCAGCAGCTTGGAATCGGAGGGGTTGGCTGAAGCTTTCTTT. Encoded protein: CASSLESEGLAEAFF.

V gene TRBV15 combines with J gene TRBJ1-5; D remains unclear. CDR3 size: 15 residues. Germline CDR1 LNHNV, CDR2 YYDKDF (reference sequence). Trimming took 5 bases from V and 1 from J, leaving 12 bases between them. CDR3: CATSSKGGSNQPQHF. The CDR3 DNA sequence: TGTGCCACCAGCTCTAAGGGAGGCAGCAATCAGCCCCAGCATTTT.

This chain uses TRBV24-1 with TRBJ2-3, with TRBD2 matching over 13 bases. This CDR3 is built from 16 residues. Unmatched junction bases numbered 6, after V lost 4 bases and J lost 6 bases. Germline CDR1 KGHDR, CDR2 SFDVKD. In nucleotides, the CDR3 is TGTGCCACCAGTGACCCAGGACTAGCGGGAGCGGATACGCAGTATTTT. It is translated as CATSDPGLAGADTQYF.

V gene TRBV3-1 (or the pseudogene TRBV3-2) combines with J gene TRBJ1-1; D is perhaps TRBD1 (5 bases). Germline V gene lookup returns CDR1 LGHDT and CDR2 YNNKEL (reference sequence). The length of the CDR3 is 15 residues. The germline V and J ends were trimmed by 2 bases and 9 bases, with 19 bases remaining between them. CDR3 sequence reads: CASSQYDSAQSKAFF. The CDR3, as DNA: TGTGCCAGCAGCCAATATGACAGCGCGCAATCTAAAGCTTTCTTT.

The chain employs TRBV12-5 and TRBJ2-1; TRBD1 matches at 10 bases. The CDR3 extends over 14 amino acids. V was clipped by 6 bases and J by 7 bases; unmatched bases: 6. The germline V gene encodes CDR1 LGHNT and CDR2 FRNRAP. This CDR3 reads CASGDPGQGNEQFF. The CDR3 bases are TGTGCTAGTGGGGATCCGGGACAGGGGAATGAGCAGTTCTTC.

The chain is built from TRBV28 and TRBJ2-7, with D perhaps matching TRBD1 (6 bases). CDR1 MDHEN and CDR2 SYDVKM come from the germline V gene. V gave up 5 bases and J gave up 5 bases, with 16 bases separating them. The CDR3 covers 14 residues. The CDR3: CASSLRDMKNEQYF. The CDR3, as DNA: TGTGCCAGCAGTCTCCGGGACATGAAAAACGAGCAGTACTTC.

CDR3 amino acids: CASSLGTEISYEQYF. The CDR3 DNA sequence: TGCGCCAGCAGCTTGGGGACAGAGATCTCCTACGAGCAGTACTTC. The chain employs TRBV5-1 and TRBJ2-7, with D possibly matching TRBD1 (6 bases). Germline CDR1 is SGHRS and CDR2 is YFSETQ. Trimming cost V 0 bases and J 0 bases, with 10 bases left between them. This CDR3 has 15 residues.